These 27 T cell receptor beta chains originate from one sample sequenced in a study of cytomegalovirus exposure and HLA in healthy donors. In the PCR, 60 Vbeta and 13 Jbeta primers were used. Sequencing used immunoSEQ multiplex PCR; TCRdb keeps in-frame clones, though not all of them. The sample carries about 77,000 clones, about 73% recorded once. The sequencing input was PBMCs. These receptors originate from a middle-aged man in good health and CMV-seronegative.

V and J are TRBV30 and TRBJ2-1, with 7 bases fitting TRBD2. The germline V gene has CDR1 GTSNPN and CDR2 SVGIG (reference sequence). The CDR3 spans 14 residues. Germline trimming cut 2 bases from V and 4 bases from J; bases unmatched to any gene: 5. In DNA form, the CDR3 reads TGTGCCTGGAGTCGTCTAGCGGTTTACAATGAGCAGTTCTTC. Encoded protein: CAWSRLAVYNEQFF.

CDR3 in DNA: TGTGCCAGCAGCGCGGGGTCTAGCTCTGGCTACACCTTC. Amino acid sequence: CASSAGSSSGYTF. This rearrangement joins TRBV9 to TRBJ1-2; D is undetermined. V dropped 3 bases and J dropped 7 bases, with 13 bases sitting between them. The CDR3 loop spans 13 amino acids. CDR1 is SGDLS and CDR2 is YYNGEE in the germline V gene.

As for this clone: The junction differs from germline at one of its ends, possibly a read error. The V call is TRBV7-9, the J call TRBJ2-7; D perhaps matches TRBD2 (5 bases). The CDR3 is made up of 15 amino acids. Per germline, CDR1 SEHNR and CDR2 FQNEAQ (reference sequence). The CDR3 sequence is CASTLRGIGLYEQYF. The CDR3 nucleotides read TGTGCCAGCACCTTAAGAGGGATAGGGCTCTACGAGCAGTACTTC.

The rearrangement links TRBV29-1 to TRBJ2-1, with 8 bases matching TRBD2. This CDR3 comprises 16 residues. CDR1 and CDR2 (germline): SQVTM, ANQGSEA. V lost 4 bases, J lost 0 bases, and 8 bases stayed unmatched. The CDR3 reads CSVVGLEDSSYNEQFF. CDR3 coding DNA: TGCAGCGTTGTGGGACTAGAGGATAGCTCCTACAATGAGCAGTTCTTC.

The CDR3 DNA is TGTGCCAGCAGCACCGGGACTAGGGAGACCCAGTACTTC. Translation: CASSTGTRETQYF. This sequence joins TRBV7-2 and TRBJ2-5; 8 bases align to TRBD2. The length of the CDR3 is 13 residues. Looked up from germline, CDR1 is SGHTA and CDR2 is FQGNSA. V lost 5 bases to trimming and J lost 5 bases; unmatched junction nucleotides: 4.

The V gene is TRBV15, the J gene TRBJ1-2; D gene unclear. This CDR3 spans 14 amino acids. The ends were cut back, 5 bases at V and 4 bases at J, with 14 bases in the middle. Germline V CDR1 and CDR2: LNHNV, YYDKDF (reference sequence). The CDR3 nucleotides are TGTGCCACCAGCCCCCGGACGGGATCCTATGGCTACACCTTC. It translates to CATSPRTGSYGYTF.

This clone has only one observation. V and J are TRBV7-2 and TRBJ1-6; weak D call: TRBD1 (5 bases). The ends were cut back, 3 bases at V and 9 bases at J, with 6 bases in the middle. Germline V lookup: CDR1 SGHTA, CDR2 FQGNSA. The CDR3 spans 12 residues. As DNA, the CDR3 is TGTGCCAGCAGCTTCCAGGGTTCACCCCTCCACTTT. This codes for CASSFQGSPLHF.

The chain combines TRBV5-5 with TRBJ1-1; TRBD1 aligns across 10 bases. V was pared by 1 base and J by 6 bases, with 9 bases of the junction left unmatched. CDR1 SGHKS and CDR2 YYEKEE come from the germline V gene (reference sequence). The CDR3 runs 16 residues. CDR3 nucleotides: TGTGCCAGCAGCTTGTTTGGGACAGGGGTTCGCGCTGAAGCTTTCTTT. It encodes CASSLFGTGVRAEAFF.

This clone is medium-sized (0.01 to 0.1%) within its sample. This chain connects TRBV28 to TRBJ1-3, with TRBD1 matching 11 bases. The length of the CDR3 is 16 residues. The germline CDR1 and CDR2 sequences are MDHEN and SYDVKM. J gave up 3 bases and V 4 bases, and 5 bases lay outside the gene matches. The CDR3 DNA follows: TGTGCCAGCAGTTCCGGACAGGGGGCGTTTGGAAACACCATATATTTT. Protein: CASSSGQGAFGNTIYF.

The V gene is TRBV7-8, the J gene TRBJ1-4; weak D call: TRBD1 (5 bases). V was shortened by 2 bases and J by 3 bases, with 16 bases between the two germline ends. The CDR3 contains 17 residues. Germline V gives CDR1 SGHVS, CDR2 FQNEAQ. CDR3 region: CASSLILRQGPNEKLFF. CDR3 nucleotides: TGTGCCAGCAGCTTAATCCTAAGGCAGGGCCCTAATGAAAAACTGTTTTTT. Full variable domain (rest looked up from reference TRBV7-8 and TRBJ1-4): GAGVSQSPRYKVAKRGQDVALRCDPISGHVSLFWYQQALGQGPEFLTYFQNEAQLDKSGLPSDRFFAERPEGSVSTLKIQRTQQEDSAVYLCASSLILRQGPNEKLFFGSGTQLSVL.

The V gene is TRBV30, the J gene TRBJ2-1; tentative D call: TRBD2 (6 bases). CDR1 and CDR2 from the germline V gene are GTSNPN and SVGIG (reference sequence). The CDR3 is 11 residues long. The V end lost 7 bases, the J end lost 7 bases, and 11 bases lay between the germline ends. DNA of the CDR3: TGTGCCTTGAAGGGGAGGAATGAGCAGTTCTTC. This translates into CALKGRNEQFF.

V and J are TRBV5-3 and TRBJ2-1; no clear D gene. TRBV5-3 is noted as an ORF with a role that remains uncertain. The CDR3 totals 14 residues. V shed 1 base and J shed 6 bases, with 11 bases lying between them. The CDR3 DNA sequence: TGTGCCAGAAGCTTGTCTCCCCCCCCCAATGAGCAGTTCTTC. It specifies CARSLSPPPNEQFF.

In this sample, this clone is medium-sized. The chain joins TRBV6-4 to TRBJ2-1; 9 bases fit TRBD2. The CDR3 spans 14 residues. The J segment lost 6 bases and the V segment lost 8 bases, leaving 8 bases of the junction unmatched. Germline CDR1 and CDR2: MRHNA and SNTAGT. This CDR3 reads CASGPGLAANEQFF. In nucleotides, the CDR3 is TGTGCCAGCGGGCCGGGACTAGCTGCCAATGAGCAGTTCTTC.

The chain combines TRBV6-5 with TRBJ1-4, with 9 bases aligning to TRBD1. There are 14 residues in the CDR3. V gave up 5 bases and J gave up 7 bases; unmatched junction bases: 5. Per the germline V gene, CDR1 is MNHEY and CDR2 is SVGAGI. This chain's CDR3 is CASSAGQGSEKLFF. The CDR3 DNA follows: TGTGCCAGCAGTGCGGGACAGGGAAGTGAAAAACTGTTTTTT.

The chain combines TRBV28 with TRBJ1-5; D perhaps matches TRBD1 (5 bases). V gave up 8 bases and J gave up 0 bases, with 17 bases separating them. The CDR3 loop spans 16 amino acids. Germline CDR1 reads MDHEN; CDR2 reads SYDVKM. The CDR3 DNA reads as TGTGCCAGCGGAAATACAGGTGCTTATAGCAATCAGCCCCAGCATTTT. Translated, it gives CASGNTGAYSNQPQHF. The full variable domain, in which reference TRBV28 and TRBJ1-5 provide the parts outside the CDR3, is DVKVTQSSRYLVKRTGEKVFLECVQDMDHENMFWYRQDPGLGLRLIYFSYDVKMKEKGDIPEGYSVSREKKERFSLILESASTNQTSMYLCASGNTGAYSNQPQHFGDGTRLSIL.

The gene calls are TRBV30 and TRBJ1-4, with D possibly TRBD1 on 6 matching bases. Germline V CDR1 and CDR2: GTSNPN, SVGIG (reference sequence). Trimming took off 0 bases at V and 4 bases at J, with 9 bases between the two ends. The CDR3 length is 14 residues. CDR3 bases: TGTGCCTGGAGTGTACAGGGAATTAATGAAAAACTGTTTTTT. Amino acid sequence: CAWSVQGINEKLFF.

This sequence joins TRBV7-2 and TRBJ2-7; 8 bases match TRBD1. Trimming took 1 base from V and 7 from J; bases not matched to a gene: 9. CDR3 length equals 15 residues. From germline, CDR1 is SGHTA and CDR2 FQGNSA. CDR3 protein: CASSLVGQGGREQYF. The CDR3 coding sequence is TGTGCCAGCAGCTTAGTTGGACAGGGTGGTCGGGAGCAGTACTTC.

By proportion, this clone is medium-sized. The CDR3 bases are TGTGCCAGCAGCTTAGGGGCGAATGAAAAACTGTTTTTT. This gives the protein CASSLGANEKLFF. The gene calls are TRBV5-4 and TRBJ1-4; D is possibly TRBD1 (5 bases). Germline V lookup: CDR1 SGHNT, CDR2 YYREEE (reference sequence). The ends were cut back, 2 bases at V and 5 bases at J, with 7 bases in the middle. The CDR3 covers 13 residues.

CDR3 DNA sequence: TGTGCCAGCAGCTTAGGGGGCCTGAACACTGAAGCTTTCTTT. This codes for CASSLGGLNTEAFF. The chain employs TRBV7-9 and TRBJ1-1, with a weak D call TRBD1 (5 bases). Germline CDR1 SEHNR, CDR2 FQNEAQ (reference sequence). V lost 1 base and J 0 bases, leaving 6 bases between the germline ends. This CDR3 has 14 amino acids. Based on the CDR3 plus reference TRBV7-9 and TRBJ1-1, the full variable domain is DTGVSQNPRHKITKRGQNVTFRCDPISEHNRLYWYRQTLGQGPEFLTYFQNEAQLEKSRLLSDRFSAERPKGSFSTLEIQRTEQGDSAMYLCASSLGGLNTEAFFGQGTRLTVV.

The gene calls are TRBV9 and TRBJ2-1; the D is unclear. The CDR3 consists of 14 residues. The germline V and J ends were trimmed by 0 bases and 4 bases, with 8 bases remaining between them. Germline lookup yields CDR1 SGDLS and CDR2 YYNGEE. Here the CDR3 DNA reads TGTGCCAGCAGCGTAGGGCAGTTTTACAATGAGCAGTTCTTC. This sequence encodes CASSVGQFYNEQFF.

The V and J genes are TRBV6-5 and TRBJ2-7, with 10 bases identical to TRBD1. The V gene end was trimmed by 4 bases and the J gene end by 2 bases; junction bases not matched to a gene: 2. The CDR3 contains 14 residues. In germline, CDR1 is MNHEY, CDR2 SVGAGI. In DNA, the CDR3 is TGTGCCAGCAGTTGGGGGACAGGGGCCTACGAGCAGTACTTC. Amino acids: CASSWGTGAYEQYF.

This rearrangement joins TRBV28 to TRBJ1-1; 7 positions match TRBD1. The CDR3 sequence is 16 residues long. With 3 bases clipped from V and 3 bases from J, the junction kept 10 bases outside the gene matches. CDR1 MDHEN and CDR2 SYDVKM come from the germline V gene. CDR3 DNA: TGTGCCAGCAGTTTGCTGGAAGGGGGCTCGTACACTGAAGCTTTCTTT. Encoded protein: CASSLLEGGSYTEAFF.

This chain connects TRBV5-6 to TRBJ1-5; no firm D call. Germline-derived CDR1 and CDR2 are SGHDT and YYEEEE. Deletions cut 2 bases from V and 1 base from J, with 10 bases between. This CDR3 region has 15 residues. CDR3 in DNA: TGTGCCAGCAGCTTTTCCCCCGCGAGCAATCAGCCCCAGCATTTT. Translated, it gives CASSFSPASNQPQHF.

The rearrangement joins TRBV27 to TRBJ2-1; 13 bases agree with TRBD2. From germline, CDR1 is MNHEY and CDR2 SMNVEV (reference sequence). The ends lost 4 bases at V and 7 bases at J; junction bases unmatched: 1. The CDR3 is 14 residues long. CDR3 bases: TGTGCCAGCAGTTCGGGACTAGCGGGGAATGAGCAGTTCTTC. This gives the protein CASSSGLAGNEQFF.

This sequence joins TRBV5-6 and TRBJ2-7; TRBD1 matches at 9 bases. V lost 4 bases, J lost 0 bases, and 8 bases stayed unmatched. Germline lookup yields CDR1 SGHDT and CDR2 YYEEEE. The CDR3 covers 16 residues. The CDR3 loop reads CASSEPGQGSSYEQYF. CDR3 bases: TGTGCCAGCAGCGAACCGGGACAGGGAAGCTCCTACGAGCAGTACTTC.

This chain connects TRBV5-4 to TRBJ2-5, with D perhaps TRBD2 (5 bases). This CDR3 has 13 residues. V was cut by 3 bases and J by 0 bases, with 6 bases left in between. CDR1 SGHNT and CDR2 YYREEE come from the germline V gene (reference sequence). CDR3 sequence: CASSWENQETQYF. Here the CDR3 DNA reads TGTGCCAGCAGCTGGGAGAACCAAGAGACCCAGTACTTC. Full variable domain (remainder filled in from reference TRBV5-4 and TRBJ2-5): ETGVTQSPTHLIKTRGQQVTLRCSSQSGHNTVSWYQQALGQGPQFIFQYYREEENGRGNFPPRFSGLQFPNYSSELNVNALELDDSALYLCASSWENQETQYFGPGTRLLVL.

The DNA for the CDR3 is TGTGCCAGCACCTCGGGAGGCGGGTTACCCTACGAGCAGTACTTC. As protein: CASTSGGGLPYEQYF. The V gene is TRBV6-1, the J gene TRBJ2-7; 7 nucleotides agree with TRBD2. The germline V gene has CDR1 MNHNS and CDR2 SASEGT. Trimming took 7 bases from V and 2 from J; bases not matched to a gene: 11. This CDR3 contains 15 residues.